The rows below give T cell receptor beta chains drawn from one sample of a study of blood T cell repertoires in COVID-19. TCRdb's copy holds only in-frame clones and misses some; the assay was immunoSEQ multiplex PCR. The data show a few hundred thousand clones, around nine tenths seen once. Sequenced material: peripheral blood. The receptors were sampled from a woman aged 55-70 years with COVID-19, enrolled during active disease. Both conserved end residues are part of each CDR3. A D gene is named only where the DNA matches it firmly. Some rows mark clone size as missing; the rest say once, few, many or name a class of expanded clone.

CDR3 DNA | CDR3 protein | clone size | D gene | J gene | V gene
TGTGCCAGCAGTCACCCCCCAGGACCGACTAGCTCTGGAAACACCATATATTTT | CASSHPPGPTSSGNTIYF | . | . | TRBJ1-3 | TRBV28
TGTGCCAGCAGCGGAACAGCTTACTATGGCTACACCTTC | CASSGTAYYGYTF | few | . | TRBJ1-2 | TRBV7-3
TGCGCCAGCAGCTTGGGACTAGTGAACGACGAGCAGTACTTC | CASSLGLVNDEQYF | many | . | TRBJ2-7 | TRBV5-1
TGTGCCAGCAGTCTAACTCAGGGGAATCAGCCCCAGCATTTT | CASSLTQGNQPQHF | . | . | TRBJ1-5 | TRBV27
TGTGCCAGTAGTACGGGGAACACCGGGGAGCTGTTTTTT | CASSTGNTGELFF | . | . | TRBJ2-2 | TRBV19
TGTGCCAGCAGTTTTTCTGGAGGAGTCATGGGGGATACGCAGTATTTT | CASSFSGGVMGDTQYF | . | . | TRBJ2-3 | TRBV28
TGCGCCAGCAGCCAGACAGGGACTTATGGCTACACCTTC | CASSQTGTYGYTF | . | TRBD1 | TRBJ1-2 | TRBV4-1
TGTGCCAGCAGACAGACTAGCGGGGCCCACAATGAGCAGTTCTTC | CASRQTSGAHNEQFF | . | TRBD2 | TRBJ2-1 | TRBV2
TGTGCCAGTAGTCTTTGGGGACAGGGAGGTTCACCCCTCCACTTT | CASSLWGQGGSPLHF | . | TRBD1 | TRBJ1-6 | TRBV19
TGTGCCAGCAGTTTAGTTCAGGGGGCGAGGCAGTTCTTC | CASSLVQGARQFF | . | TRBD1 | TRBJ2-1 | TRBV28
TGTGCCAGCTCACCACCGATGACAGGGTATAATGAAAAACTGTTTTTT | CASSPPMTGYNEKLFF | . | TRBD1 | TRBJ1-4 | TRBV18
TGTGCCAGCAGTTACTTTGGGACTAGTGGAAACACCATATATTTT | CASSYFGTSGNTIYF | . | . | TRBJ1-3 | TRBV6-5
TGTGCCAGCACCCGGAGAGGGGGGGCCGCCGCAGATACGCAGTATTTT | CASTRRGGAAADTQYF | . | . | TRBJ2-3 | TRBV11-2
TGTGCCAGTAGGGCGGCAGGGGGCAACTATGGCTACACCTTC | CASRAAGGNYGYTF | . | TRBD1 | TRBJ1-2 | TRBV11-2
TGTGCCATCAGGCCCGGACAGGGCCTCTACAATGAGCAGTTCTTC | CAIRPGQGLYNEQFF | . | TRBD1 | TRBJ2-1 | TRBV10-3
TGTGCCAGCTCACTACTACCGGGAGAGCAGTACTTC | CASSLLPGEQYF | . | . | TRBJ2-7 | TRBV18
TGTGCCAGCAGTCGACGGGACTGGAAGGATCAGCCCCAGCATTTT | CASSRRDWKDQPQHF | . | . | TRBJ1-5 | TRBV6-6
TGCGCCAGCAGCTTGGGGCAGGCGGAGACCCAGTACTTC | CASSLGQAETQYF | . | . | TRBJ2-5 | TRBV5-1
TGTGCCAGCAGTGAAGCTGAAGGACACGGAAACACCATATATTTT | CASSEAEGHGNTIYF | . | . | TRBJ1-3 | TRBV2
TGTGCCAGCAGCCTATGGGAAGACAGGGGGCGAGGTTCACCCCTCCACTTT | CASSLWEDRGRGSPLHF | . | TRBD1 | TRBJ1-6 | TRBV11-2
TGTGCCAGCAGCGTACCGGGAGTGGGCGGCGGGGAGCTGTTTTTT | CASSVPGVGGGELFF | . | . | TRBJ2-2 | TRBV9
TGTGCCTGGAGTGTACTTGAGAACACTGAAGCTTTCTTT | CAWSVLENTEAFF | . | . | TRBJ1-1 | TRBV30
TGTGCCAGCAGTTTATTAGGCGGGGGGGGTCTGGAAGCTTTCTTT | CASSLLGGGGLEAFF | . | . | TRBJ1-1 | TRBV27
TGCGCCAGCAGCCCGGGACAGACCGGGGCCAACGTCCTGACTTTC | CASSPGQTGANVLTF | once | TRBD1 | TRBJ2-6 | TRBV5-1
TGTGCCAGCGCCCTACAGGTGGGTCAGCCCCAGCATTTT | CASALQVGQPQHF | . | . | TRBJ1-5 | TRBV6-5
TGTGCCAGCTCCCCTCCAGCGGGAGATGACTACACCTTC | CASSPPAGDDYTF | once | . | TRBJ1-2 | TRBV18